The 22 T cell receptor beta chains in this list originate from one sample, sequenced in a study of beta chain features in type 1 diabetes. All of the isolated RNA was reverse transcribed, so expressed TCRB transcripts were sequenced. Sequencing used immunoSEQ multiplex PCR; TCRdb keeps in-frame clones, though not all of them. This table holds about 320,000 clones, about 15% found once. Sequenced material: central memory CD4+ T cells from blood. All receptors come from a man aged 25 to 40 in good health.

In this sample, this clone turned up a few times. V is TRBV7-8 and J is TRBJ2-1, with D perhaps TRBD1 (6 bases). In germline, CDR1 is SGHVS, CDR2 FQNEAQ. V dropped 4 bases and J dropped 9 bases, with 13 bases sitting between them. The CDR3 runs to 13 residues. The CDR3 sequence is CASSSTRGSEQFF. The CDR3 DNA follows: TGTGCCAGCAGCTCCACTAGGGGGAGTGAGCAGTTCTTC.

The gene calls are TRBV29-1 and TRBJ1-3, with a tentative D call TRBD1 (5 bases). Deletions cut 5 bases from V and 0 bases from J, with 11 bases between. The CDR3 sequence is 14 residues long. CDR1 SQVTM and CDR2 ANQGSEA come from the germline V gene. Here the CDR3 DNA reads TGCAGCGTTAGCCAGGGCGCCTCTGGAAACACCATATATTTT. It translates to CSVSQGASGNTIYF.

This rearrangement joins TRBV7-9 to TRBJ2-2, with unresolved D. The CDR3 consists of 12 residues. Trimming took 2 bases from V and 8 from J, leaving 6 bases between them. CDR1 and CDR2 from the germline V gene are SEHNR and FQNEAQ (reference sequence). The CDR3 nucleotides read TGTGCCAGCAGCTTAAGTGGGGGGGAGCTGTTTTTT. It is translated as CASSLSGGELFF.

This clone was counted a few times. The chain is built from TRBV28 and TRBJ1-1; 7 bases map to TRBD1. Trimming took 11 bases from V and 0 from J; bases not matched to a gene: 9. The CDR3 is made up of 14 amino acids. CDR1 is MDHEN and CDR2 is SYDVKM in the germline V gene. CDR3: CASEEGALNTEAFF. The DNA of the CDR3 is TGTGCCTCCGAGGAGGGGGCTCTGAACACTGAAGCTTTCTTT. Drawing the rest from reference TRBV28 and TRBJ1-1, the complete variable domain is DVKVTQSSRYLVKRTGEKVFLECVQDMDHENMFWYRQDPGLGLRLIYFSYDVKMKEKGDIPEGYSVSREKKERFSLILESASTNQTSMYLCASEEGALNTEAFFGQGTRLTVV.

The table lists this clone with many counts. V usage is TRBV2 and J usage is TRBJ2-7; 9 nucleotides line up with TRBD1. V was clipped by 3 bases and J by 6 bases; unmatched bases: 3. Germline lookup yields CDR1 SNHLY and CDR2 FYNNEI. The CDR3 has 13 amino acids. The CDR3: CASSELQGAEQYF. Written as DNA, the CDR3 is TGTGCCAGCAGTGAGTTACAGGGGGCCGAGCAGTACTTC.

This clone was counted at least ten times. The chain joins TRBV7-2 to TRBJ2-1; 12 bases match TRBD2. This CDR3 is 15 amino acids long. CDR1 SGHTA and CDR2 FQGNSA come from the germline V gene. Unmatched junction bases numbered 5, after V lost 4 bases and J lost 7 bases. The CDR3 bases are TGTGCCAGCAGCTCTACTAGCGGGAGGTGGAATGAGCAGTTCTTC. It translates to CASSSTSGRWNEQFF.

This clone was picked up many times. This chain uses TRBV18 with TRBJ2-1, with TRBD1 matching over 9 bases. Germline V gene lookup returns CDR1 KGHSH and CDR2 LQKENI. Trimming took 3 bases from V and 7 from J; bases not matched to a gene: 10. The CDR3 is made up of 16 amino acids. CDR3 nucleotides: TGTGCCAGCTCACCGGGACAGGGAAGCGGTGGGAATGAGCAGTTCTTC. Its translation is CASSPGQGSGGNEQFF.

J is TRBJ2-3 and V is TRBV7-9; tentatively, D is TRBD1 or TRBD2 (6 bases each). The CDR3 spans 14 residues. The V and J ends lost 5 bases and 2 bases respectively, with 11 bases between them. Germline loops: CDR1 SEHNR, CDR2 FQNEAQ (reference sequence). CDR3 sequence: CASSGGGITDTQYF. DNA of the CDR3: TGTGCCAGCAGCGGAGGGGGAATCACAGATACGCAGTATTTT.

This chain connects TRBV4-1 to TRBJ2-3; tentative D call: TRBD2 (7 bases). V lost 1 base and J 5 bases, leaving 16 bases between the germline ends. Germline CDR1 reads MGHRA; CDR2 reads YSYEKL. The CDR3 sequence is 16 residues long. Here the CDR3 reads CASSQGRGGSGDTQYF. The CDR3 nucleotides read TGCGCCAGCAGCCAAGGGAGGGGGGGCAGTGGAGATACGCAGTATTTT.

The chain is built from TRBV6-1 and TRBJ2-7; 8 nucleotides align to TRBD1. V trimming: 5 bases; J trimming: 0 bases; junction bases outside the gene matches: 6. Germline CDR1 MNHNS, CDR2 SASEGT. The CDR3 covers 15 residues. CDR3 DNA: TGTGCCAGCAGTTTCGGACAGGGAAGCTCCTACGAGCAGTACTTC. It yields the protein CASSFGQGSSYEQYF.

The CDR3 DNA is TGTGCCAGCAGCCGTATCTTACAGGGGGCGAGCACAGATACGCAGTATTTT. Its protein product is CASSRILQGASTDTQYF. V is TRBV16 and J is TRBJ2-3; 9 bases align to TRBD1. CDR3 length: 17 residues. After removal of 4 bases from V and 0 bases from J, the junction contained 8 bases not matched to a gene. The germline V gene encodes CDR1 KGHSY and CDR2 FQNENV. Supplemented by reference TRBV16 and TRBJ2-3, the full variable domain reads GEEVAQTPKHLVRGEGQKAKLYCAPIKGHSYVFWYQQVLKNEFKFLISFQNENVFDETGMPKERFSAKCLPNSPCSLEIQATKLEDSAVYFCASSRILQGASTDTQYFGPGTRLTVL.

In regard to this clone: The same CDR3 also results from other DNA sequences found in this sample. This chain connects TRBV13 to TRBJ2-1, with 9 bases fitting TRBD2. Trimming took 2 bases from V and 9 from J; bases not matched to a gene: 11. In germline, CDR1 is PRHDT, CDR2 FYEKMQ (reference sequence). CDR3 size: 16 residues. The CDR3 is CASSLYNLAGRSEQFF. CDR3 DNA sequence: TGTGCCAGCAGCTTATATAATCTAGCGGGACGGTCTGAGCAGTTCTTC.

The table lists this clone with a few counts. The chain combines TRBV27 with TRBJ2-1; D may be TRBD1 or TRBD2 (6 bases each). V lost 10 bases, J lost 8 bases, and 12 bases lay in between. Looked up from germline, CDR1 is MNHEY and CDR2 is SMNVEV (reference sequence). This CDR3 is built from 11 residues. CDR3 sequence (DNA): TGTGCCACCGCAAGGGGGGATGAGCAGTTCTTC. The encoded protein is CATARGDEQFF.

V and J are TRBV11-2 and TRBJ1-2, with a tentative D call TRBD1 (6 bases). This CDR3 contains 14 residues. CDR1 and CDR2 from the germline V gene are SGHAT and FQNNGV. V lost 6 bases to trimming and J lost 5 bases, with 16 bases between them. The CDR3 DNA follows: TGTGCCAGCAGTCCTGAGGGGGGCGGGTATGGCTACACCTTC. This codes for CASSPEGGGYGYTF.

The chain joins TRBV5-5 to TRBJ1-4, with D possibly being TRBD1 (5 bases). Germline lookup yields CDR1 SGHKS and CDR2 YYEKEE (reference sequence). Trimming removed 4 bases from V and 4 bases from J, with 11 bases in between. The CDR3 is made up of 14 amino acids. CDR3 coding DNA: TGTGCCAGCAGCCCACCGGGGCGTAATGAAAAACTGTTTTTT. It translates to CASSPPGRNEKLFF.

In its sample, this clone was seen a few times. The chain is built from TRBV5-4 and TRBJ2-1, with 7 bases identical to TRBD1. With 4 bases clipped from V and 4 bases from J, the junction kept 11 bases outside the gene matches. The CDR3 sequence is 16 residues long. Germline assignment: CDR1 SGHNT and CDR2 YYREEE (reference sequence). This CDR3 reads CASSQLRDRIYNEQFF. The CDR3 nucleotides read TGTGCCAGCAGCCAGCTACGGGACAGAATATACAATGAGCAGTTCTTC.

A remark on this clone: This sample includes further DNA sequences coding for the same CDR3. The rearrangement links TRBV5-1 to TRBJ2-3; D may match TRBD1 or TRBD2 (5 bases each). V was trimmed by 0 bases and J by 1 base, leaving 9 bases between them. This CDR3 contains 15 residues. Germline-derived CDR1 and CDR2 are SGHRS and YFSETQ. CDR3 residues: CASSLGRGGTDTQYF. DNA of the CDR3: TGCGCCAGCAGCTTGGGTAGAGGGGGCACAGATACGCAGTATTTT.

This clone was recorded many times. This sequence joins TRBV4-1 and TRBJ1-4; weak D call: TRBD1 (5 bases). The CDR3 is made up of 13 amino acids. The V and J ends lost 5 bases and 4 bases respectively, with 8 bases between them. Germline loops: CDR1 MGHRA, CDR2 YSYEKL. The CDR3 reads CASSGGVNEKLFF. The CDR3 bases are TGCGCCAGCAGCGGGGGAGTTAATGAAAAACTGTTTTTT.

The chain has TRBV2 and TRBJ2-4, with D unclear. Trimming left V 2 bases short and J 5 bases short, with 10 bases between. Germline lookup yields CDR1 SNHLY and CDR2 FYNNEI. The CDR3 length is 14 residues. The CDR3 loop reads CASSESRNENIQYF. CDR3 in DNA: TGTGCCAGCAGTGAATCCCGAAACGAAAACATTCAGTACTTC.

The V and J genes are TRBV7-2 and TRBJ2-7; D possibly corresponds to TRBD2 (6 bases). CDR3 size: 15 residues. The V end was cut by 5 bases, the J end by 2 bases, with 16 bases between. The germline CDR1 and CDR2 sequences are SGHTA and FQGNSA. This chain's CDR3 is CASSTTGTSTYEQYF. The CDR3 nucleotides are TGTGCCAGCAGCACAACCGGGACTTCTACCTACGAGCAGTACTTC.

The chain is built from TRBV5-1 and TRBJ2-3, with D perhaps matching TRBD2 (6 bases). Trimming pared 2 bases from V and 6 bases from J, leaving 19 bases between. The length of the CDR3 is 16 residues. The germline CDR1 and CDR2 sequences are SGHRS and YFSETQ. The CDR3 sequence is CASSFYSLTSADTQYF. In DNA form, the CDR3 reads TGCGCCAGCAGCTTTTACTCCCTGACTAGTGCTGATACGCAGTATTTT.

This clone was counted between two and nine times. The chain has TRBV21-1 and TRBJ1-2; TRBD1 is taken as the D call from the table, unchecked against the DNA. TRBV21-1 is a known pseudogene. The CDR3 sequence is 17 residues long. The CDR3 DNA reads TGTGCCAGCAGCAAAGGGGACAGGGGCTCCCCTCCCTATGGCTACACCTTC. Translated, it gives CASSKGDRGSPPYGYTF.